Sequencing of this T cell receptor beta chain was carried out in a study of Graves' ophthalmopathy and Graves' hyperthyroidism. The authors amplified TCR beta CDR3 regions, and they did so from RNA transcripts for repertoire sequencing. HTBI-primed first-round RT-PCR preceded second-round multiplex PCR. TCRdb reanalysed the multiplex PCR reads using MiXCR and keeps one entry per CDR3 protein. The repertoire includes about 500,000 distinct CDR3 sequences, under 40% of them detected once, and 4% to 5% sits in the top ten. This clonotype occurred a few times. The antigen remains unidentified. Clinical symptoms, serum thyroxine, TRAb, thyroid ultrasound and orbital computed tomography formed the basis of diagnosis. Study findings and constraints: Using 13 signatures, a model distinguished ophthalmopathy from stable hyperthyroidism, reaching roughly 90% sensitivity and around 81% specificity.

The clonotype was recovered from an adult man with Graves' hyperthyroidism. The sample was peripheral blood or thyroid tissue (not recorded which).

The CDR3 loop is CASSWTGGGNQPQHF. DNA for the CDR3: TGTGCCAGTAGCTGGACAGGGGGTGGCAATCAGCCCCAGCATTTT. V is TRBV19 and J is TRBJ1-5; 10 nucleotides line up with TRBD1. Germline-derived CDR1 and CDR2 are LNHDA and SQIVND (reference sequence). J was trimmed by 2 bases and V by 6 bases; bases with no gene match: 4. CDR3 size: 15 residues.